This T cell receptor (beta chain) comes out of a study of HIV-infected patients and healthy controls. Overall study findings and caveats: HIV+ repertoires were severely depleted of MAIT alpha-chain CDR3s, unlike healthy controls.

Germline loops: CDR1 DFQATT, CDR2 SNEGSKA (reference sequence). V trimming: 1 base; J trimming: 6 bases; junction bases outside the gene matches: 15. This CDR3 is built from 17 residues. No cell fractionation was done, so the repertoire covers all unsorted peripheral blood T cells. This clonotype was seen only a few times. Its antigen is not identified. cDNA was made from about 510 ng RNA using alpha and beta constant primers. Using multiplexing indices, alpha and beta chain libraries were generated apart by chain-specific third strand synthesis. Each cDNA molecule was barcoded, and a single primer pair amplified each chain. A 12-nucleotide barcode per molecule came from two concatenated random hexamers added pre-amplification. MiXCR, applied by TCRdb to the 5' RACE reads, yields one record per CDR3 protein. The table has about 4,200 distinct CDR3 sequences, approximately 12% seen once.

V and J are TRBV20-1 and TRBJ1-1; 9 bases map to TRBD1. The clonotype originates from an adult with HIV infection. This specimen consisted of blood, obtained before antiretroviral therapy. The CDR3 here is CSARGFRTGEMEAEAFF. In DNA form, the CDR3 reads TGCAGTGCTAGAGGATTCCGGACAGGGGAGATGGAGGCTGAAGCTTTCTTT.